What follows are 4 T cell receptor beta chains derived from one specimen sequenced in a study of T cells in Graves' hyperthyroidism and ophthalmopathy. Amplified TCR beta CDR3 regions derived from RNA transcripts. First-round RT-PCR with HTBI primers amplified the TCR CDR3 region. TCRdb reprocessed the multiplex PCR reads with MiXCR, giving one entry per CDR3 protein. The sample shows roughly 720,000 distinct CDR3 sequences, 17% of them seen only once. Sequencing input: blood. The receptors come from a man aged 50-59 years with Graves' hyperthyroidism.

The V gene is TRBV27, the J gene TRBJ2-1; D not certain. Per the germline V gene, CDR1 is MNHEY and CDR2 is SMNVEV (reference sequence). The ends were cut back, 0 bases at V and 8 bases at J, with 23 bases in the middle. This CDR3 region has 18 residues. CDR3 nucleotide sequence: TGTGCCAGCAGTTTATCGACAAGGCCCCTATACTCCCTACATGAGCAGTTCTTC. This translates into CASSLSTRPLYSLHEQFF.

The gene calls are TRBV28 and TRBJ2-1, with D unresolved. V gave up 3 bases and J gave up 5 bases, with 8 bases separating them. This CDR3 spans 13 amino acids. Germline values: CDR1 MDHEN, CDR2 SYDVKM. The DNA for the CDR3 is TGTGCCAGCAGTTTCGTTCGGCACAATGAGCAGTTCTTC. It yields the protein CASSFVRHNEQFF.

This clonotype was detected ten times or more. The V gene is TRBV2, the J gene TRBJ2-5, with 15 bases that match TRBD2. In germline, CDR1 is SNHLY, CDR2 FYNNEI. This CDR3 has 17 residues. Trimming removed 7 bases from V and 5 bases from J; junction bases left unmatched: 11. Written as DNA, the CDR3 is TGTGCCAGCACTCCCGGACTAGCGGGAGGGTTACGGGAGACCCAGTACTTC. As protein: CASTPGLAGGLRETQYF. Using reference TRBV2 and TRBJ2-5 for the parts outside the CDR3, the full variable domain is EPEVTQTPSHQVTQMGQEVILRCVPISNHLYFYWYRQILGQKVEFLVSFYNNEISEKSEIFDDQFSVERPDGSNFTLKIRSTKLEDSAMYFCASTPGLAGGLRETQYFGPGTRLLVL.

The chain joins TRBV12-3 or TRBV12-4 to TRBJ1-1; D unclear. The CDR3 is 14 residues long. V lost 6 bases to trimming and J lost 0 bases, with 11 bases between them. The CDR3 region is CASRLLSMNTEAFF. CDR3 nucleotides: TGTGCCAGCAGACTACTTTCAATGAACACTGAAGCTTTCTTT.